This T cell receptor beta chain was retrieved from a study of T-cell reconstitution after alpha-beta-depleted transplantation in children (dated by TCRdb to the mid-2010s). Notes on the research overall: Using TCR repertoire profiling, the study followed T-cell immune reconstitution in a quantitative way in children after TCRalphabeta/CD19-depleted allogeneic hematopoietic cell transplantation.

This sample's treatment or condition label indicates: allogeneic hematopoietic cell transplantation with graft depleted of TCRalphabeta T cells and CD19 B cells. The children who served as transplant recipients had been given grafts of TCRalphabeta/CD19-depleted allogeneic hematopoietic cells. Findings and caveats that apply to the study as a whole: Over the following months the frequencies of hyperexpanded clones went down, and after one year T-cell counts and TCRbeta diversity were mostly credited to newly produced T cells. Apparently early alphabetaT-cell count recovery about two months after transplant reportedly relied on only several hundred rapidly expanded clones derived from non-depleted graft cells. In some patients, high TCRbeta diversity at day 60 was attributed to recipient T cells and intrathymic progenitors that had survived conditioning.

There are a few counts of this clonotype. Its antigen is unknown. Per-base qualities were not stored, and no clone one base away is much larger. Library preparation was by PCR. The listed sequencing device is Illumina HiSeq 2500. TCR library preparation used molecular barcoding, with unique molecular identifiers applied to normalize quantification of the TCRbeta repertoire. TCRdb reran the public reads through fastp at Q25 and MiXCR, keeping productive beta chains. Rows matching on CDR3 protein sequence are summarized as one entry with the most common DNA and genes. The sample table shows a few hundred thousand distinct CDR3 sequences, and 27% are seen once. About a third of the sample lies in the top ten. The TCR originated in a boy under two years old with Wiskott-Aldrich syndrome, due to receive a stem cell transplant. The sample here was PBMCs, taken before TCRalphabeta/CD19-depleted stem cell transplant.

The DNA reads as follows: TGTGCCAGCAGTTCCCACCCACACCCAAACATTCAGTACTTC. This gives the protein CASSSHPHPNIQYF. In this chain, TRBV12-3 or TRBV12-4 is recombined with TRBJ2-4; there is no confident call for the D gene. V was cut back by 4 bases and J by 6 bases, leaving a gap of 13 bases between them. From its cysteine to its phenylalanine, the CDR3 spans 14 amino acids. Only the CDR3 region is kept as DNA, spanning 42 bases read in frame from base 1.